The text below deals with one T cell receptor beta chain. This sample is drawn from a study of T cell changes during pregnancy in multiple sclerosis. With 6 bases clipped from V and 7 bases from J, the junction kept 10 bases outside the gene matches. The V gene's germline CDR1 is MNHEY and CDR2 SMNVEV (reference sequence). The CDR3 totals 14 residues. Profiling relied on immunoSEQ multiplex PCR, and the TCRdb table lists in-frame clones only, not all of them. The table lists 58,000 or so clones, 92% of them singletons. The material sequenced was peripheral blood, taken in the first trimester of pregnancy. The J gene is TRBJ1-2, the V gene TRBV27; the match to TRBD1 covers 8 bases. This TCR derives from a female donor with multiple sclerosis, enrolled in a pregnancy study. The CDR3 region is CASSDAGQGFGYTF. Here the CDR3 DNA reads TGTGCCAGCAGCGACGCTGGACAGGGCTTTGGCTACACCTTC.